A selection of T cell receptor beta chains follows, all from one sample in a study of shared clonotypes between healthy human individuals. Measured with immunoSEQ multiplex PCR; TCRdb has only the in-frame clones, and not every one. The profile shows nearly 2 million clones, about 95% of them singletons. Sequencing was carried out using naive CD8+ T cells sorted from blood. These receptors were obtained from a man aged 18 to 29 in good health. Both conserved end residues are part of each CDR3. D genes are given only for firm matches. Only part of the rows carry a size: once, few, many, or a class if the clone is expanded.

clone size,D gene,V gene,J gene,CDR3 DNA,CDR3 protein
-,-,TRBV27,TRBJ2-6,TGTGCCAGCAGTCTCATGGCAGTCTCTGGGGCCAACGTCCTGACTTTC,CASSLMAVSGANVLTF
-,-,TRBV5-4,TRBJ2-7,TGTGCCAGCAGCTTGTACTCCGGGGGATACGAGCAGTACTTC,CASSLYSGGYEQYF
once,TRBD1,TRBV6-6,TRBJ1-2,TGTGCCAGCAGCTCGACAGGGATCGGTGGCTACACCTTC,CASSSTGIGGYTF
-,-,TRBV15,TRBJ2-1,TGTGCCACCAACCCGGACCTTCCCACCTACAATGAGCAGTTCTTC,CATNPDLPTYNEQFF
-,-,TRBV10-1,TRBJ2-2,TGCGCCAGTCTAAGCCAATACAACACCGGGGAGCTGTTTTTT,CASLSQYNTGELFF
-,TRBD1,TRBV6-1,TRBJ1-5,TGTGCCAGCAGTGATCCAGGGGGCTGGCAGCCCCAGCATTTT,CASSDPGGWQPQHF
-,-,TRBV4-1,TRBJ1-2,TGCGCCAGCAGCCGCCGAGACGGCGACAACTATGGCTACACCTTC,CASSRRDGDNYGYTF
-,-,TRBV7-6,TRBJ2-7,TGTGCCAGCAGCCCCAACCAGGTGTCCTACGAGCAGTACTTC,CASSPNQVSYEQYF
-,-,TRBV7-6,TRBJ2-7,TGTGCCAGCAGCTTAGCGGAAGGGGGAGTCTACGAGCAGTACTTC,CASSLAEGGVYEQYF
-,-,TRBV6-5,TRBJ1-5,TGTGCCAGCTCTGCTTATAGCAATCAGCCCCAGCATTTT,CASSAYSNQPQHF
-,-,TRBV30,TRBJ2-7,TGTGGACTGGGCCCGACAGGCCTTTTCTACGAGCAGTACTTC,CGLGPTGLFYEQYF
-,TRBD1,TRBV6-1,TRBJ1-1,TGTGCCAGCAGTGAGCTGACAGGGACCACTGAAGCTTTCTTT,CASSELTGTTEAFF
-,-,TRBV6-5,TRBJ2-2,TGTGCCAGCAGTTGCGGGCAGCAATACACCGGGGAGCTGTTTTTT,CASSCGQQYTGELFF
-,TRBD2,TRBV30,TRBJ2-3,TGTGCCTGGGAAGACGGATGGAGTAGCGGGGGCCAGAGCACAGATACGCAGTATTTT,CAWEDGWSSGGQSTDTQYF
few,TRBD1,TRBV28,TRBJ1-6,TGTGCCACCCACGGGGACAGCAATTCACCCCTCCACTTT,CATHGDSNSPLHF